A single T cell receptor beta chain is shown here with its context. cDNA came from RNA of at least 8,500 tetramer+ CD8 T cells. Clones were read by immunoSEQ multiplex PCR, and TCRdb kept only the in-frame ones, dropping some. Among fewer than 2,500 clones listed, approximately 67% were seen once. The time point denotes: acute infectious mononucleosis, at clinical presentation within 2 weeks of symptom onset (visit 1). The germline V gene encodes CDR1 SGHVT and CDR2 SQSDAQ. Trimming stripped 8 bases from V and 5 bases from J, with 3 bases between. The CDR3 sequence is 10 residues long. This specimen belongs to a study of blood T cell repertoires in acute mononucleosis. Regarding the study as a whole: GLC-BM-specific selection apparently combined TCR alpha and beta motifs. Sampling only part of donor blood might partly explain low acute-convalescent overlap.

V gene TRBV7-4 combines with J gene TRBJ2-2; D is unresolved. The clonotype comes from a woman between 18 and 29 years old with infectious mononucleosis caused by EBV. The starting material was EBV GLC epitope tetramer+ CD8+ T cells sorted from PBMCs, obtained during acute infectious mononucleosis. Specified subset: CD8 T cells binding tetramer with EBV BMLF1 280-288 peptide (GLC-BM). CDR3 sequence: CASGTGELFF. CDR3 DNA sequence: TGTGCCAGCGGAACCGGGGAGCTGTTTTTT.